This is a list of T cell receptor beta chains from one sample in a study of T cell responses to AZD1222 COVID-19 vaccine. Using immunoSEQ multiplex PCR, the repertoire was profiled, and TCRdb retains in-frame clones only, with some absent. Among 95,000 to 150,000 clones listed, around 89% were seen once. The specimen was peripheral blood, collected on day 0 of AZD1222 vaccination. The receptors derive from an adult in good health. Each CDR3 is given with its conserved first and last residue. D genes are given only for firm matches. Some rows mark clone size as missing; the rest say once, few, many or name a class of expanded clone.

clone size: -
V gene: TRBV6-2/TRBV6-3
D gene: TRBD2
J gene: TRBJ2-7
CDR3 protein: CASSYSMGFSSGASYEQYF
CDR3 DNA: TGTGCCAGCAGTTACTCGATGGGGTTTAGTAGCGGGGCCTCCTACGAGCAGTACTTC

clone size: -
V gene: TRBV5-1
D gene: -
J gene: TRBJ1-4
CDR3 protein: CASSPEIHGELFF
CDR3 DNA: TGCGCCAGCAGCCCCGAGATACACGGGGAACTGTTTTTT

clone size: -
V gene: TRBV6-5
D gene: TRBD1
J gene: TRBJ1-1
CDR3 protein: CASSHWGTGDTEAFF
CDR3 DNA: TGTGCCAGCAGCCACTGGGGCACAGGGGACACTGAAGCTTTCTTT

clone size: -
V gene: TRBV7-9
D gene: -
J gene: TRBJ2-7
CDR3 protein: CASSLAVTGRRRPYEQYF
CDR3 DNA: TGTGCCAGCAGCTTAGCGGTGACAGGCCGTCGTCGGCCCTACGAGCAGTACTTC

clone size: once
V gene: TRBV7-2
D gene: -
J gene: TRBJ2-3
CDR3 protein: CASSLALDRPTDTQYF
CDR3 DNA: TGTGCCAGCAGCTTAGCATTAGACAGGCCAACAGATACGCAGTATTTT

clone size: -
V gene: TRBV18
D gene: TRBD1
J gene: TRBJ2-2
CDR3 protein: CASSPRTGSNTGELFF
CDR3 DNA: TGTGCCAGCTCACCCCGGACAGGCTCCAACACCGGGGAGCTGTTTTTT

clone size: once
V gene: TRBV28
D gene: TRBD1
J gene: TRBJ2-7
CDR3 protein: CASSRTGAKMGEQYF
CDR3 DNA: TGTGCCAGCAGTAGAACAGGGGCGAAGATGGGCGAGCAGTACTTC

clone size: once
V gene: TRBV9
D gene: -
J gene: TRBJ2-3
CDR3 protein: CASSPASGRGSTDTQYF
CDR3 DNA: TGTGCCAGCAGCCCAGCCAGTGGGCGGGGTAGCACAGATACGCAGTATTTT

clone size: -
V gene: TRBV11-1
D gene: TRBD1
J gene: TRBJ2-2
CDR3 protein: CASSLTGPGELFF
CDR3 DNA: TGTGCCAGCAGCCTGACAGGGCCCGGGGAGCTGTTTTTT

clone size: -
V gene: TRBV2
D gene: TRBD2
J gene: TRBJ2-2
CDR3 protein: CASSLGLAAGELFF
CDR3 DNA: TGTGCCAGCAGCCTGGGACTAGCGGCCGGGGAGCTGTTTTTT

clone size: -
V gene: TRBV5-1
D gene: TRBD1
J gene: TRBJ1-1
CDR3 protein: CASSPWTGLNTEAFF
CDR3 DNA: TGCGCCAGCAGCCCCTGGACAGGGTTAAACACTGAAGCTTTCTTT

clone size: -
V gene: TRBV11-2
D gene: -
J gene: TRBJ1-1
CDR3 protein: CASSLVSRREAFF
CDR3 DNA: TGTGCCAGCAGCTTAGTGTCGAGGCGGGAAGCTTTCTTT

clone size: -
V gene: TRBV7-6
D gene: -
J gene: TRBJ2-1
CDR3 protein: CASSLNTGVSYNEQFF
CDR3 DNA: TGTGCCAGCAGCTTAAACACCGGGGTGTCCTACAATGAGCAGTTCTTC

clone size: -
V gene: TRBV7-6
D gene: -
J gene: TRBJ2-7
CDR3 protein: CASSTGPEQYF
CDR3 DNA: TGTGCCAGCAGCACAGGGCCCGAGCAGTACTTC

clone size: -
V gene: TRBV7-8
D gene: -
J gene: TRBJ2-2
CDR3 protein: CASSYPSSAGELFF
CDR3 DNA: TGTGCCAGCAGCTATCCTAGCTCAGCTGGGGAGCTGTTTTTT

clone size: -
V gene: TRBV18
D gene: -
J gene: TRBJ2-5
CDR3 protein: CASSPREETQYF
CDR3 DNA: TGTGCCAGCTCACCACGGGAAGAGACCCAGTACTTC

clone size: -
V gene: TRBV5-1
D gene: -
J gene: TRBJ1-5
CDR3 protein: CASSLAGVGNQPQHF
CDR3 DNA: TGCGCCAGCAGCTTGGCGGGAGTGGGCAATCAGCCCCAGCATTTT

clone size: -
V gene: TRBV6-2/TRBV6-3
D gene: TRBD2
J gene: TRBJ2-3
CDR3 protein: CASSYLGLVADTQYF
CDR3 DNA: TGTGCCAGCAGTTACCTGGGACTAGTTGCAGATACGCAGTATTTT

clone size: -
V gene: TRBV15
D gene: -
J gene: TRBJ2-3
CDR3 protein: CATSSGRWETDTQYF
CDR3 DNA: TGTGCCACCAGCTCGGGCAGATGGGAAACAGATACGCAGTATTTT

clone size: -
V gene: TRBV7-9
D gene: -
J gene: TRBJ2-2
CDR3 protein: CASSLIQGNTGELFF
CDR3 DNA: TGTGCCAGCAGCTTAATACAGGGGAACACCGGGGAGCTGTTTTTT

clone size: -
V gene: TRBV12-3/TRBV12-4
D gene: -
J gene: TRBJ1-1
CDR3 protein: CASSLRTNTEAFF
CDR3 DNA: TGTGCCAGCAGTTTACGGACTAACACTGAAGCTTTCTTT

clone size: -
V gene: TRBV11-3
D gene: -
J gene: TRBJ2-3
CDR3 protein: CASSSRGAGTSTDTQYF
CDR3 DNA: TGTGCCAGCAGCTCCAGGGGCGCGGGGACAAGCACAGATACGCAGTATTTT

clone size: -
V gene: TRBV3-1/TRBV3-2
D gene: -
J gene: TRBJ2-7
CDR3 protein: CASSRMDEQYF
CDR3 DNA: TGTGCCAGCAGCCGTATGGACGAGCAGTACTTC

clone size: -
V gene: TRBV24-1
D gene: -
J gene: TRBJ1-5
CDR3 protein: CATSDGTYSNQPQHF
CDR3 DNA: TGTGCCACCAGTGATGGGACCTATAGCAATCAGCCCCAGCATTTT

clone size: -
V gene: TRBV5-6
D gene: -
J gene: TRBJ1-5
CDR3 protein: CASSLFTQGRRNQPQHF
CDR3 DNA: TGTGCCAGCAGCCTGTTTACCCAGGGTAGGCGCAATCAGCCCCAGCATTTT

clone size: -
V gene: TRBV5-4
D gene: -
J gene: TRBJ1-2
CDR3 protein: CASSLGRDTRRGYTF
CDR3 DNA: TGTGCCAGCAGCTTGGGACGGGACACCCGTCGGGGCTACACCTTC

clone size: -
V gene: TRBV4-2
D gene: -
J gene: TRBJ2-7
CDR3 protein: CASSQWQGAYEQYF
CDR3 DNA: TGTGCCAGCAGCCAATGGCAGGGAGCCTACGAGCAGTACTTC

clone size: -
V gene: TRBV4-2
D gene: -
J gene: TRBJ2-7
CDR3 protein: CASSHQKGASHEQYF
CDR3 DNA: TGTGCCAGCAGCCACCAAAAAGGAGCCAGCCACGAGCAGTACTTC

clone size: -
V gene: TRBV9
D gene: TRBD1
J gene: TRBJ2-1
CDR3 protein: CASSVSGDRAYNEQFF
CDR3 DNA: TGTGCCAGCAGCGTATCCGGGGACAGGGCATACAATGAGCAGTTCTTC

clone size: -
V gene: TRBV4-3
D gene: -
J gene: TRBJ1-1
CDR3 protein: CASSQEWANTEAFF
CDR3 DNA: TGCGCCAGCAGCCAAGAATGGGCGAACACTGAAGCTTTCTTT

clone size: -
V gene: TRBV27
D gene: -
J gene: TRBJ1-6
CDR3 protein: CASSLMGIAYNSPLHF
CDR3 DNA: TGTGCCAGCAGTTTAATGGGGATAGCCTATAATTCACCCCTCCACTTT

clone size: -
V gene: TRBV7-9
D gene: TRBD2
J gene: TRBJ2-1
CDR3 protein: CASSLTSGSRSDEQFF
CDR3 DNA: TGTGCCAGCAGCCTGACTAGCGGGAGTCGGTCGGACGAGCAGTTCTTC

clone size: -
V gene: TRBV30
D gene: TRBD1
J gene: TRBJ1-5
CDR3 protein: CAWSVGAGGTNQPQHF
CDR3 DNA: TGTGCCTGGAGTGTAGGGGCAGGGGGCACGAATCAGCCCCAGCATTTT

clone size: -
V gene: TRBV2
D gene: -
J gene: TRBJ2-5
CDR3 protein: CASSERTLETQYF
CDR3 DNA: TGTGCCAGCAGTGAGAGGACTTTAGAGACCCAGTACTTC

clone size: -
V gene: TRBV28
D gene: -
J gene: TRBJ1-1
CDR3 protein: CASQGPGTQENEAFF
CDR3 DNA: TGTGCCTCCCAAGGCCCGGGGACCCAAGAGAATGAAGCTTTCTTT

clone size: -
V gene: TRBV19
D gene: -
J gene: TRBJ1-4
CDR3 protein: CASSIRSTTNEKLFF
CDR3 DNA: TGTGCCAGTAGTATTCGGAGTACAACTAATGAAAAACTGTTTTTT

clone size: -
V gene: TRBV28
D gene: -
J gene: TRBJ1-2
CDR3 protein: CASSLTTANYGYTF
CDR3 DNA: TGTGCCAGCAGTTTAACAACAGCTAACTATGGCTACACCTTC

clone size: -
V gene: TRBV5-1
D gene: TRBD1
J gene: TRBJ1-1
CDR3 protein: CASSSGQGAPNTEAFF
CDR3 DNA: TGCGCCAGCAGCTCGGGACAGGGGGCCCCGAACACTGAAGCTTTCTTT

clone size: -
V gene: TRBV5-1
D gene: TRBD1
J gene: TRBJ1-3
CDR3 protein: CASSVTGVTGNTIYF
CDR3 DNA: TGCGCCAGCAGCGTGACAGGGGTAACGGGAAACACCATATATTTT

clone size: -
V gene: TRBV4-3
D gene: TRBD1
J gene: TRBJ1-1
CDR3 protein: CASSQPQGDTEAFF
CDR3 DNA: TGCGCCAGCAGCCAGCCACAGGGGGACACTGAAGCTTTCTTT

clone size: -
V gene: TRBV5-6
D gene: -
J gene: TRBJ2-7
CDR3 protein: CASSLGAHEQYF
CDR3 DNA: TGTGCCAGCAGCTTGGGGGCCCACGAGCAGTACTTC

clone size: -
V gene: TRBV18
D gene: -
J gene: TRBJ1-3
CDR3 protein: CASSPPLGIGNTIYF
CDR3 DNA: TGTGCCAGCTCACCACCGCTCGGAATTGGAAACACCATATATTTT